The 17 T cell receptor beta chains given below trace back to one sample, sequenced in a study of brain T cells in children with intractable seizures. Data came from immunoSEQ multiplex PCR; TCRdb stores just in-frame clones and leaves some out. This repertoire shows 300,000 to 400,000 clones, about 94% found once; its top ten account for 4.5% to 7%. Noted time point: blood from clinic visit 5 months post-surgery; TSC patient then seizure free. The sample here was peripheral blood, taken approximately 5 months after surgery. These TCRs come from a boy in the first two years of life with tuberous sclerosis and intractable seizures.

This chain connects TRBV12-3 or TRBV12-4 to TRBJ1-2, with D possibly matching TRBD1 (5 bases). V was pared by 5 bases and J by 4 bases, with 11 bases between. This CDR3 spans 13 amino acids. The CDR3 protein is CASSPGHRYGYTF. The CDR3 DNA reads TGTGCCAGCAGTCCTGGACACCGCTATGGCTACACCTTC.

This sequence joins TRBV27 and TRBJ1-1; D is unresolved. CDR1 MNHEY and CDR2 SMNVEV come from the germline V gene (reference sequence). The CDR3 has 14 residues. Trimming took off 6 bases at V and 6 bases at J, with 17 bases between the two ends. DNA of the CDR3: TGTGCCAGCAGATTTGAAAGTCGGGTCGCTGAAGCTTTCTTT. Translation gives CASRFESRVAEAFF.

CDR3 coding DNA: TGTGCCAGCAGCCTTGGGACTAGCGGGGGCTACGAGCAGTACTTC. It codes for CASSLGTSGGYEQYF. V usage is TRBV14 and J usage is TRBJ2-7, with 14 bases that match TRBD2. Germline CDR1 SGHDN, CDR2 FVKESK. J was trimmed by 3 bases and V by 4 bases; bases with no gene match: 2. The length of the CDR3 is 15 residues.

The V call is TRBV30, the J call TRBJ2-3; 9 bases are shared with TRBD2. Unmatched junction bases numbered 15, after V lost 0 bases and J lost 2 bases. This CDR3 region has 19 residues. The V gene's germline CDR1 is GTSNPN and CDR2 SVGIG (reference sequence). This CDR3 is CAWSVPAGGKPTTTDTQYF. CDR3 nucleotide sequence: TGTGCCTGGAGTGTACCAGCGGGGGGCAAACCGACTACCACAGATACGCAGTATTTT.

The chain has TRBV27 and TRBJ2-7; the D gene is possibly TRBD2 (6 bases). V was cut by 0 bases and J by 2 bases, with 11 bases left in between. The germline CDR1 and CDR2 sequences are MNHEY and SMNVEV (reference sequence). The CDR3 is 15 amino acids. CDR3 DNA sequence: TGTGCCAGCAGTTTATCGCGGGGCGTCCCCTACGAGCAGTACTTC. Translated: CASSLSRGVPYEQYF.

V usage is TRBV6-5 and J usage is TRBJ1-5; 10 bases are a match to TRBD1. The CDR3 is 13 residues long. With V trimmed by 7 bases and J by 6 bases, 3 bases remained unmatched. Germline CDR1 is MNHEY and CDR2 is SVGAGI. CDR3: CASTRQGAQPQHF. For the CDR3, the DNA is TGTGCCAGCACCCGACAGGGGGCTCAGCCCCAGCATTTT.

This clone was observed once. CDR3 residues: CASSLEDRDNYEQYF. DNA for the CDR3: TGTGCCAGCAGCTTGGAAGACAGGGACAACTACGAGCAGTACTTC. V and J are TRBV11-2 and TRBJ2-7, with TRBD1 identical over 7 bases. This CDR3 contains 15 residues. Germline values: CDR1 SGHAT, CDR2 FQNNGV. V lost 3 bases, J lost 3 bases, and 8 bases stayed unmatched.

The chain carries TRBV5-4 and TRBJ2-1, with 10 bases aligning to TRBD2. Looked up from germline, CDR1 is SGHNT and CDR2 is YYREEE (reference sequence). Losses at the gene ends were 1 base for V and 6 bases for J; bases not matched to a gene: 4. The CDR3 is made up of 15 amino acids. The CDR3 here is CASSLSLAGANEQFF. The CDR3 DNA is TGTGCCAGCAGCTTGTCTCTAGCGGGGGCCAATGAGCAGTTCTTC.

The V call is TRBV21-1, the J call TRBJ2-7; the table's D call of TRBD2 was not tested on the DNA. TRBV21-1 counts as a pseudogene. The CDR3 spans 18 residues. The CDR3 protein is CASSKPMPGLAGSYEQYF. CDR3 DNA: TGTGCCAGCAGCAAACCCATGCCGGGACTAGCGGGGTCCTACGAGCAGTACTTC.

The chain joins TRBV4-1 to TRBJ1-4; D gene uncertain. CDR3 length: 12 amino acids. Per the germline V gene, CDR1 is MGHRA and CDR2 is YSYEKL. The V gene lost 8 bases and the J gene lost 10 bases, with 14 bases spanning the gap. The CDR3, as DNA: TGCGCCAGCCTGAGGAAGGATGGAAAACTGTTTTTT. It translates to CASLRKDGKLFF.

This chain connects TRBV30 to TRBJ2-7; unclear D gene. The V and J ends lost 1 base and 4 bases respectively, with 5 bases between them. The germline CDR1 and CDR2 sequences are GTSNPN and SVGIG (reference sequence). This CDR3 comprises 11 residues. CDR3 region: CAWSEGYEQYF. CDR3 DNA: TGTGCCTGGAGTGAGGGTTACGAGCAGTACTTC.

The chain carries TRBV19 and TRBJ1-2; 8 nucleotides align to TRBD1. There are 15 residues in the CDR3. Germline V CDR1 and CDR2: LNHDA, SQIVND (reference sequence). The V segment lost 5 bases and the J segment 4 bases; nucleotides outside the gene matches: 9. The CDR3 spells CASSLSGQGPYGYTF. The CDR3 DNA reads TGTGCCAGTAGTTTATCAGGACAGGGACCCTATGGCTACACCTTC. Using reference TRBV19 and TRBJ1-2 for the parts outside the CDR3, the full variable domain is DGGITQSPKYLFRKEGQNVTLSCEQNLNHDAMYWYRQDPGQGLRLIYYSQIVNDFQKGDIAEGYSVSREKKESFPLTVTSAQKNPTAFYLCASSLSGQGPYGYTFGSGTRLTVV.

The chain is built from TRBV6-1 and TRBJ1-5; D unclear. Germline V gives CDR1 MNHNS, CDR2 SASEGT. Trimming removed 2 bases at V and 2 bases at J, with 7 bases between. The CDR3 has 14 amino acids. The CDR3 sequence is CASSEWGGNQPQHF. CDR3 nucleotide sequence: TGTGCCAGCAGTGAATGGGGAGGCAATCAGCCCCAGCATTTT.

The chain uses TRBV7-8 and TRBJ2-7; 8 bases line up with TRBD1. Unmatched junction bases numbered 4, after V lost 1 base and J lost 5 bases. This CDR3 has 14 residues. Germline CDR1 SGHVS, CDR2 FQNEAQ. The CDR3: CASSLGDRTHEQYF. CDR3 sequence (DNA): TGTGCCAGCAGCTTAGGGGACAGGACCCACGAGCAGTACTTC.

CDR3 sequence (DNA): TGTGCCAGCAGCCCGGGCCTTGGTAGCGCGGGCACCGGGGAGCTGTTTTTT. This codes for CASSPGLGSAGTGELFF. V usage is TRBV7-8 and J usage is TRBJ2-2, with D possibly matching TRBD2 (5 bases). The germline CDR1 and CDR2 sequences are SGHVS and FQNEAQ. Trimming left V 5 bases short and J 4 bases short, with 20 bases between. CDR3 size: 17 residues.

A note on this clone: One end of the junction fails to match germline, which may point to a read error. The chain uses TRBV6-5 and TRBJ1-3; TRBD1 might be the D (6 bases). Germline V lookup: CDR1 MNHEY, CDR2 SVGAGI. The CDR3 runs 15 residues. The CDR3 here is CASSDSGGPGNTIYF. The CDR3 DNA is TGTGCCAGCAGTGACTCGGGGGGGCCTGGAAACACCATATATTTT.

This sequence joins TRBV5-4 and TRBJ2-1; D may be TRBD2 (6 bases). Trimming shortened V by 4 bases and J by 9 bases, and 23 bases separated the two germline ends. The germline gives CDR1 SGHNT, CDR2 YYREEE (reference sequence). This CDR3 spans 16 amino acids. The CDR3 DNA reads as TGTGCCAGCAGCACACCCCCCCAGGGCCGGGGGAGTGAGCAGTTCTTC. As protein: CASSTPPQGRGSEQFF.